The clone carrying this T cell receptor (beta chain) was detected a few times. Its antigen is undetermined. This sample was included in a study of early T cells in non-severe SARS-CoV-2 infection. Study-level information: Bulk RNA from unsorted whole blood was sequenced; chains were unpaired.

Overall study results and limits: VDJdb-based matching was biased toward anti-spike CD8 responses and missed private and CD4 specificities.

Attachment of unique molecular identifiers to individual cDNA molecules was performed. TCRdb independently ran MiXCR on the 5' RACE reads; one entry per CDR3 protein. Among 66,000 or so distinct CDR3 sequences listed, 13% were seen once. Sequenced material: whole blood. This TCR was recovered from an adult who was a healthcare worker with PCR-confirmed SARS-CoV-2 infection or an uninfected control (not recorded which).

CDR3 loop: CASSLGQGSSYEQYF. The CDR3, as DNA: TGTGCCAGCTCTCTTGGACAGGGAAGCTCCTACGAGCAGTACTTC. The chain employs TRBV18 and TRBJ2-7, with 8 positions matching TRBD1. With V trimmed by 6 bases and J by 0 bases, 7 bases remained unmatched. The germline gives CDR1 KGHSH, CDR2 LQKENI. The CDR3 runs to 15 residues.